The clone carrying this T cell receptor (beta chain) was counted only a few times. Its antigen remains unidentified. This record belongs to a study of shared clonotypes between healthy human individuals. Study-level results: Naive subsets usually exceeded memory subsets in estimated richness. Several donors held about 5% of naive CD4 clonotypes in common.

Method: immunoSEQ multiplex PCR; TCRdb's copy keeps in-frame clones and lacks some. The data hold fewer than 400,000 clones, with around 67% observed a single time. CDR1 and CDR2 (germline): SGHAT, FQNNGV. The ends were cut back, 4 bases at V and 6 bases at J, with 16 bases in the middle. The CDR3 length is 14 residues. The chain employs TRBV11-2 and TRBJ2-7, with a tentative D call TRBD1 (5 bases). The receptor was isolated from a man aged 25-45 years in good health. The sequenced sample was memory CD4+ T cells sorted from blood. Subset here: CD45RA-negative fraction. The CDR3 is CASSSSTGLLEQYF. The CDR3 nucleotides read TGTGCCAGCAGCTCCAGCACAGGTTTGCTCGAGCAGTACTTC. The full variable domain, in which reference TRBV11-2 and TRBJ2-7 provide the parts outside the CDR3, is EAGVAQSPRYKIIEKRQSVAFWCNPISGHATLYWYQQILGQGPKLLIQFQNNGVVDDSQLPKDRFSAERLKGVDSTLKIQPAKLEDSAVYLCASSSSTGLLEQYFGPGTRLTVT.